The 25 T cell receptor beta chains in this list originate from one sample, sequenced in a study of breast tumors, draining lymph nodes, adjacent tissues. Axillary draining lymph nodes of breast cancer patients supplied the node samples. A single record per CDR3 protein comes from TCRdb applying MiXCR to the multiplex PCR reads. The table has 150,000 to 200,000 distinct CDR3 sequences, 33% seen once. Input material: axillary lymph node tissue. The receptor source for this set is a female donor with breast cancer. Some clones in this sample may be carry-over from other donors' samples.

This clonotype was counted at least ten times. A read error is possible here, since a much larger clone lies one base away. CDR3 DNA sequence: TGCAGTGCGGATTCGGACCGTTCTGGGACCGAGCAGTACTTC. It encodes CSADSDRSGTEQYF. V and J are TRBV20-1 and TRBJ2-7; D may correspond to TRBD1 or TRBD2 (5 bases each). The germline gives CDR1 DFQATT, CDR2 SNEGSKA (reference sequence). This CDR3 spans 14 amino acids. The V end lost 6 bases, the J end lost 6 bases, and 21 bases lay between the germline ends.

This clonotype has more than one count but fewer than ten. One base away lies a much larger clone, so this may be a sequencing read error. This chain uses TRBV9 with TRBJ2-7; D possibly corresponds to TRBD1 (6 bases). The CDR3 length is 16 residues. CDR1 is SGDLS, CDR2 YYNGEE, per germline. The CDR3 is CASSSSAAGVSYAQYF. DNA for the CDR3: TGTGCCAGCAGCTCCTCCGCGGCAGGGGTGTCCTACGCGCAGTACTTC.

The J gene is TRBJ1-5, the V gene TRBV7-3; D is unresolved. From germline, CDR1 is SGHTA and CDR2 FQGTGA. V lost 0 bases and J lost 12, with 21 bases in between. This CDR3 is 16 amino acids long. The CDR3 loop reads CASSLTWILIAISQHF. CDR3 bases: TGTGCCAGCAGCTTAACCTGGATCCTGATAGCAATCAGCCAGCATTTT.

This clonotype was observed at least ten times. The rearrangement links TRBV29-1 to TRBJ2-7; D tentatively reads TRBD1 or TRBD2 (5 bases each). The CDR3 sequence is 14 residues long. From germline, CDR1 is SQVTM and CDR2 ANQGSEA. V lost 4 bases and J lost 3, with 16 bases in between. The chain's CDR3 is CSVAKGTLGYEQYF. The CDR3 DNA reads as TGCAGCGTTGCCAAGGGGACCCTGGGCTACGAGCAGTACTTC.

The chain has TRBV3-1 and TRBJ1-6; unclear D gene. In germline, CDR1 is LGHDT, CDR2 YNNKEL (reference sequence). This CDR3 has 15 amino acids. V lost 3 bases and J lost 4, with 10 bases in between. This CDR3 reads CASSQGTLYNSPLHF. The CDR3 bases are TGTGCCAGCAGCCAGGGCACATTGTATAATTCACCCCTCCACTTT.

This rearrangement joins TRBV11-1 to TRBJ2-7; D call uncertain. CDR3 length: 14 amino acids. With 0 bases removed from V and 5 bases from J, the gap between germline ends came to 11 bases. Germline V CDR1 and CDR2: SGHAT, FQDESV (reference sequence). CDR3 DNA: TGTGCCAGCAGCTTAGCGGCAGAAGTTGACGAGCAGTACTTC. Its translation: CASSLAAEVDEQYF. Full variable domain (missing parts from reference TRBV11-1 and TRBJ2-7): EAEVAQSPRYKITEKSQAVAFWCDPISGHATLYWYRQILGQGPELLVQFQDESVVDDSQLPKDRFSAERLKGVDSTLKIQPAELGDSAMYLCASSLAAEVDEQYFGPGTRLTVT.

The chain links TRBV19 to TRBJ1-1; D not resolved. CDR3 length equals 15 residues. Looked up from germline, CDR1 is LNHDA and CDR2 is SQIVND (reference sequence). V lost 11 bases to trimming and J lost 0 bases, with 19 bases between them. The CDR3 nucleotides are TGTGCCTCCCTATTAGGCCCAGGATTGAACACTGAAGCTTTCTTT. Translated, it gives CASLLGPGLNTEAFF.

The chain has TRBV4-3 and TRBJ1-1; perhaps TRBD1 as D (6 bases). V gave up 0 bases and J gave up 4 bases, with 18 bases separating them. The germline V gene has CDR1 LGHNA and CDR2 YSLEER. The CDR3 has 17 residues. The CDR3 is CASSQDIGGGLTTEAFF. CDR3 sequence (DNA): TGCGCCAGCAGCCAAGATATTGGTGGGGGGCTAACCACTGAAGCTTTCTTT.

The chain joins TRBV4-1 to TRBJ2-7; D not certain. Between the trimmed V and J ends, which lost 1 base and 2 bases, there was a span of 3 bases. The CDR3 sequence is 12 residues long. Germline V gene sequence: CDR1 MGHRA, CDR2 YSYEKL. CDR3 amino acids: CASSQGPYEQYF. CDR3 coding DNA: TGCGCCAGCAGCCAAGGGCCCTACGAGCAGTACTTC.

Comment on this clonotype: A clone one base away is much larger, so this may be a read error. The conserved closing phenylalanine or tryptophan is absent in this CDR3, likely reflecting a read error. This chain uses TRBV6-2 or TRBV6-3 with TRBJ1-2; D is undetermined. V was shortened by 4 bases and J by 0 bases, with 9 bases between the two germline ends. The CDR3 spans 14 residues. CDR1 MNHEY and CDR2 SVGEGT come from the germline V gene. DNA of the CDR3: TGTGCCAGCAGTTCGGAGGTAGCTAACTATGGCTACACCCTC. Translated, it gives CASSSEVANYGYTL.

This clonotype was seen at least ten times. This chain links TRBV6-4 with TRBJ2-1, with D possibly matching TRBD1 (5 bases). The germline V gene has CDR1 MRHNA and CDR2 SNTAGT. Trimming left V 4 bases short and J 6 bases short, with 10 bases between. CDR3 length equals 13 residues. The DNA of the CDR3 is TGTGCCAGCAGTGCCGACAGCTCCAATGAGCAGTTCTTC. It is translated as CASSADSSNEQFF.

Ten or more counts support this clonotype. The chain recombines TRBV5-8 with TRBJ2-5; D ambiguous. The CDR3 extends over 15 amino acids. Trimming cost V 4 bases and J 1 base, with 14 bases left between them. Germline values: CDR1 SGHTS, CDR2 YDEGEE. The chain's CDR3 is CASSPRGALQETQYF. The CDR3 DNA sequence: TGTGCCAGCAGCCCCCGTGGTGCGCTCCAAGAGACCCAGTACTTC.

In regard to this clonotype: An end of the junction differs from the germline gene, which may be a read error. This CDR3 is CASSQGRLSKDTQYF. DNA for the CDR3: TGTGCCAGCAGCCAAGGCAGGCTTAGCAAAGATACGCAGTATTTT. The chain recombines TRBV7-9 with TRBJ2-3; D is unresolved. Per germline, CDR1 SEHNR and CDR2 FQNEAQ (reference sequence). The CDR3 has 15 residues.

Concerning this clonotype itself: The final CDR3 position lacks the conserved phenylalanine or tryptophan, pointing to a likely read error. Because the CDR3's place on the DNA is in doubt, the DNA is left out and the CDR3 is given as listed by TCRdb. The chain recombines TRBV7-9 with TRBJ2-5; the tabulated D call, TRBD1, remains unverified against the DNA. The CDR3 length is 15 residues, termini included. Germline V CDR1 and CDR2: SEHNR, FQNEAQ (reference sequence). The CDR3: CASSFKTGVQEAQHL.

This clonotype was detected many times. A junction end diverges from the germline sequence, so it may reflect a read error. CDR3 nucleotides: TGTGCTAGCAGCTTTGGCTACCAAGAGACCCAGTACTTC. Protein: CASSFGYQETQYF. The rearrangement uses TRBV7-7 and TRBJ2-5; no firm D call. CDR1 SSHAT and CDR2 FNYEAQ come from the germline V gene (reference sequence). The CDR3 contains 13 residues.

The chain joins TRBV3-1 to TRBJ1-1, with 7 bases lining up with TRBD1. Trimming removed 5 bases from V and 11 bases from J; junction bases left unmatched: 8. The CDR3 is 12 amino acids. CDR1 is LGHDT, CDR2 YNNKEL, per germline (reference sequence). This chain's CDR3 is CASSFAGGLAFF. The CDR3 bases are TGTGCCAGCAGCTTCGCAGGGGGTTTGGCTTTCTTT.

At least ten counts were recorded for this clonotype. This CDR3 reads CASSKRTGSGELFF. The CDR3 region has the DNA TGTGCCAGCAGCAAACGGACAGGGTCCGGGGAGCTGTTTTTT. V usage is TRBV11-3 and J usage is TRBJ2-2; 8 nucleotides line up with TRBD1. This CDR3 comprises 14 residues. Per germline, CDR1 SGHNT and CDR2 YENEEA. The J segment lost 6 bases and the V segment lost 5 bases, leaving 5 bases of the junction unmatched.

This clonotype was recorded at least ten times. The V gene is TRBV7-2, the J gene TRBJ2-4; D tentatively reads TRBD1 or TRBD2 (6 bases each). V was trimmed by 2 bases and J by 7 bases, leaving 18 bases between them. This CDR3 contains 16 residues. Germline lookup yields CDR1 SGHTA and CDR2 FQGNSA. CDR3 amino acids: CASSLWGAYIGNIQYF. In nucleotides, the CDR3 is TGTGCCAGCAGCTTATGGGGGGCCTATATCGGGAACATTCAGTACTTC.

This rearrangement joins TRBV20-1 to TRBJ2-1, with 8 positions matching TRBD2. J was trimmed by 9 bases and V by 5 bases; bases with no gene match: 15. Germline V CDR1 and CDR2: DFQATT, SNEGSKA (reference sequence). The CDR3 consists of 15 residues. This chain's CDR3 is CSAPGGAIYYIEQFF. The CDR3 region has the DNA TGCAGTGCTCCCGGGGGGGCGATCTACTATATTGAGCAGTTCTTC.

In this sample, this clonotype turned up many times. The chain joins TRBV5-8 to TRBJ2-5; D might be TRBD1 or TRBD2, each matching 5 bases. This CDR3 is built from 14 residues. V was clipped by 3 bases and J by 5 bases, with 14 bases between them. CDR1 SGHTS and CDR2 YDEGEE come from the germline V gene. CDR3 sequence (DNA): TGTGCCAGCAGCTCCAACCACAGGACTGAGACCCAGTACTTC. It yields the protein CASSSNHRTETQYF.

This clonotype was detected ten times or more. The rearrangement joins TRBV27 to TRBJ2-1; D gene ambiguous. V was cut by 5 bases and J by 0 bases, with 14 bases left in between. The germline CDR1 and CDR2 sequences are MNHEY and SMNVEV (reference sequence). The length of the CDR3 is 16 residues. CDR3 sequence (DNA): TGTGCCAGCAGTCCCTTGCAGCCCAGCTCCTACAATGAGCAGTTCTTC. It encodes CASSPLQPSSYNEQFF.

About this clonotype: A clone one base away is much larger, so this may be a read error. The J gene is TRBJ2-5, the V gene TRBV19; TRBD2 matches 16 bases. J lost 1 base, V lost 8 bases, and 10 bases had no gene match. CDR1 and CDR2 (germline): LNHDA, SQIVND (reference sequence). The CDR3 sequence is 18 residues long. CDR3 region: CASAVGLAGGPSQETQYF. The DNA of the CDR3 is TGTGCCAGTGCCGTGGGACTAGCGGGGGGGCCGAGCCAAGAGACCCAGTACTTC.

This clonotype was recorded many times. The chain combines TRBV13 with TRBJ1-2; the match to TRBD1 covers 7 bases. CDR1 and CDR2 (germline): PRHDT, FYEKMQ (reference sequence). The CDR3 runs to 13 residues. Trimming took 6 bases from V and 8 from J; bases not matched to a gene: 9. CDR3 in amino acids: CASSYRGADGYTF. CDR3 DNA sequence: TGTGCCAGCAGTTACAGGGGAGCTGACGGCTACACCTTC.

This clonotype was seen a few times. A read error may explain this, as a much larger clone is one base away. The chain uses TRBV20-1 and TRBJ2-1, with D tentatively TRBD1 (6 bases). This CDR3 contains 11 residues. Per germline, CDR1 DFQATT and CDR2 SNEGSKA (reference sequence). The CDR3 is CSAERGNEQSF. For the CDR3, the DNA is TGCAGTGCTGAGAGGGGGAATGAGCAGTCCTTC.

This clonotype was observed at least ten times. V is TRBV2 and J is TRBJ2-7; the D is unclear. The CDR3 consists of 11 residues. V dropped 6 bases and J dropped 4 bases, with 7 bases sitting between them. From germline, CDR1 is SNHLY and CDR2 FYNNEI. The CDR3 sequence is CASRPDYEQYF. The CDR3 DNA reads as TGTGCCAGCAGACCAGATTACGAGCAGTACTTC. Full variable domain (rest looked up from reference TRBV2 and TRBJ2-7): EPEVTQTPSHQVTQMGQEVILRCVPISNHLYFYWYRQILGQKVEFLVSFYNNEISEKSEIFDDQFSVERPDGSNFTLKIRSTKLEDSAMYFCASRPDYEQYFGPGTRLTVT.